This TCR beta chain was sequenced during a study of a mutant IDH1 vaccine in newly diagnosed glioma. Study as a whole: The start of vaccination came 4-6 weeks after radiotherapy alone, or with temozolomide cycles.

Repertoires were generated with immunoSEQ multiplex PCR, while TCRdb's copy carries only in-frame clones and drops some. The sample has around 60,000 clones; 80% to 90% are singletons. Study-wide results and caveats: Patients mounted vaccine-induced immune responses in 93.3% of cases.

Concerning this clone itself: Its antigen remains unknown.

Germline CDR1 SGHRS, CDR2 YFSETQ. The V gene lost 4 bases and the J gene lost 1 base, with 8 bases spanning the gap. CDR3 length: 13 amino acids. The time point here: week 35, safety follow-up. In every dose of vaccine, 300 ug of mutant IDH1 20-mer peptide was given alongside topical imiquimod. Tumors from donors were new WHO grade 3 or 4 IDH1-mutant astrocytomas with ATRX loss. The TCR sequence derives from a man aged 25-45 years with glioma. The material was PBMCs, obtained from a glioma patient whose treatment included an IDH1 peptide vaccine. This chain connects TRBV5-1 to TRBJ1-1; D is undetermined. Here the CDR3 DNA reads TGCGCCAGCAGCCTAACCCCGAACACTGAAGCTTTCTTT. Translated, it gives CASSLTPNTEAFF.